This T cell receptor beta chain was observed in a study of breast tumors, draining lymph nodes, adjacent tissues. MiXCR was run by TCRdb on the multiplex PCR reads, yielding one entry per CDR3 protein. Found here are 150,000 to 250,000 distinct CDR3 sequences, roughly 31% of them singletons; the top ten hold approximately 4.3%. Findings of the study overall: Most tumor T cells seemingly derive from lymph node, then expand in tumor. Compared with lymph nodes, tumors were less diverse; compared with nontumor tissue, more.

Axillary draining lymph nodes of breast cancer patients supplied the node samples. Germline V CDR1 and CDR2: SEHNR, FQNEAQ (reference sequence). The CDR3 runs 18 residues. After removal of 1 base from V and 7 bases from J, the junction contained 16 bases not matched to a gene. This clonotype occurred a few times. What it binds is unknown. The receptor comes from a female donor with breast cancer. Some clones in this sample may be carry-over from other donors' samples. The sample was axillary lymph node tissue. The chain carries TRBV7-9 and TRBJ1-2; 9 bases are a match to TRBD1. The CDR3: CASSLVGGTGTLFTGYTF. The CDR3 coding sequence is TGTGCCAGCAGCTTAGTGGGCGGGACAGGGACTCTCTTTACTGGCTACACCTTC. The full variable domain, in which reference TRBV7-9 and TRBJ1-2 provide the parts outside the CDR3, is DTGVSQNPRHKITKRGQNVTFRCDPISEHNRLYWYRQTLGQGPEFLTYFQNEAQLEKSRLLSDRFSAERPKGSFSTLEIQRTEQGDSAMYLCASSLVGGTGTLFTGYTFGSGTRLTVV.